This T cell receptor beta chain was sequenced during a study of blood T cell repertoires in COVID-19. Whole-study context: Whether acute or convalescent, the COVID-19 samples came from the United States, Italy and Spain.

CDR1 is SQVTM, CDR2 ANQGSEA, per germline. CDR3 length: 12 residues. V was cut by 3 bases and J by 2 bases, with 7 bases left in between. Authors' methods: By means of reference gene primer amplification, nucleated cell counts were estimated. Assay: immunoSEQ multiplex PCR; the TCRdb copy retains only in-frame clones and omits some. The V and J calls and the clone size are those of that table, but D and trimming were determined from the DNA. The sample has 85,000 to 120,000 clones; roughly 81% are singletons. The chain combines TRBV29-1 with TRBJ1-2, with D perhaps TRBD1 (5 bases). What was sequenced was peripheral blood. The TCR sequence derives from a middle-aged man with active or convalescent COVID-19. The CDR3 DNA sequence: TGCAGCGTTGATCCAGGGAACTATGGCTACACCTTC. Protein: CSVDPGNYGYTF.